The 19 T cell receptor beta chains in this list originate from one sample, sequenced in a study of T cell responses to AZD1222 COVID-19 vaccine. The repertoire was sequenced with immunoSEQ multiplex PCR; TCRdb's copy has only in-frame clones and lacks some. The data show tens of thousands of clones, with approximately 85% seen just once and over 5% held by the top ten. The sequencing used peripheral blood, collected on day 0 of AZD1222 vaccination. The receptors were gathered from an adult in good health.

This chain connects TRBV20-1 to TRBJ1-2, with 10 bases fitting TRBD1. CDR1 is DFQATT, CDR2 SNEGSKA, per germline (reference sequence). The CDR3 sequence is 15 residues long. V lost 3 bases to trimming and J lost 6 bases; unmatched junction nucleotides: 10. The CDR3 here is CSASTGQGIENGYTF. As DNA, the CDR3 is TGCAGTGCTAGTACGGGACAGGGGATTGAGAATGGCTACACCTTC.

The chain combines TRBV4-1 with TRBJ1-6; 7 positions agree with TRBD1. The CDR3 is 15 amino acids. Germline assignment: CDR1 MGHRA and CDR2 YSYEKL. V trimming: 7 bases; J trimming: 0 bases; junction bases outside the gene matches: 3. The DNA of the CDR3 is TGCGCCAGCACGACAGGGTCCTCCTATAATTCACCCCTCCACTTT. Encoded protein: CASTTGSSYNSPLHF.

V usage is TRBV19 and J usage is TRBJ1-3; the D is unclear. V was shortened by 6 bases and J by 0 bases, with 21 bases between the two germline ends. This CDR3 spans 18 amino acids. CDR1 and CDR2 from the germline V gene are LNHDA and SQIVND (reference sequence). The CDR3 sequence: CASRRSRVGAVSGNTIYF. The CDR3 nucleotides are TGTGCCAGTAGGAGATCTAGGGTGGGCGCCGTCTCTGGAAACACCATATATTTT. Complete variable domain (other parts from reference TRBV19 and TRBJ1-3): DGGITQSPKYLFRKEGQNVTLSCEQNLNHDAMYWYRQDPGQGLRLIYYSQIVNDFQKGDIAEGYSVSREKKESFPLTVTSAQKNPTAFYLCASRRSRVGAVSGNTIYFGEGSWLTVV.

The chain combines TRBV4-3 with TRBJ2-2, with 9 bases that match TRBD1. V gave up 5 bases and J gave up 4 bases; unmatched junction bases: 5. Germline V lookup: CDR1 LGHNA, CDR2 YSLEER. The CDR3 loop spans 15 amino acids. The CDR3 bases are TGCGCCAGCAGCTCGGGACAGGGTGGCACCGGGGAGCTGTTTTTT. Protein sequence: CASSSGQGGTGELFF.

The V and J genes are TRBV30 and TRBJ1-5; 7 bases are a match to TRBD1. The J segment lost 2 bases and the V segment lost 3 bases, leaving 7 bases of the junction unmatched. CDR1 and CDR2 (germline): GTSNPN, SVGIG (reference sequence). The CDR3 runs to 15 residues. The DNA for the CDR3 is TGTGCCTGGAGGGCCAGACAGGGAGGCAATCAGCCCCAGCATTTT. Translation: CAWRARQGGNQPQHF.

The rearrangement uses TRBV5-6 and TRBJ2-7, with TRBD1 matching 8 bases. V trimming: 4 bases; J trimming: 2 bases; junction bases outside the gene matches: 8. The CDR3 runs to 15 residues. CDR1 and CDR2 (germline): SGHDT, YYEEEE. The CDR3 reads CASSRDYRGAYEQYF. The CDR3 nucleotides read TGTGCCAGCAGCCGTGACTACAGGGGGGCCTACGAGCAGTACTTC.

This clone is a singleton in its sample. This chain uses TRBV7-6 with TRBJ2-3; a weak D match, TRBD1 (5 bases). The germline CDR1 and CDR2 sequences are SGHVS and FNYEAQ. This CDR3 spans 15 amino acids. Trimming took 1 base from V and 2 from J, leaving 10 bases between them. The CDR3 nucleotides read TGTGCCAGCAGCTTAGGAAGGGGATTCACAGATACGCAGTATTTT. As protein: CASSLGRGFTDTQYF.

The chain couples TRBV9 to TRBJ1-3; TRBD1 might be the D (5 bases). The germline CDR1 and CDR2 sequences are SGDLS and YYNGEE. V was clipped by 4 bases and J by 0 bases, with 11 bases between them. The CDR3 runs to 15 residues. The DNA for the CDR3 is TGTGCCAGCAGCCCGGACATGATCTCTGGAAACACCATATATTTT. Protein sequence: CASSPDMISGNTIYF. Combining the CDR3 with reference TRBV9 and TRBJ1-3 gives the whole variable domain DSGVTQTPKHLITATGQRVTLRCSPRSGDLSVYWYQQSLDQGLQFLIQYYNGEERAKGNILERFSAQQFPDLHSELNLSSLELGDSALYFCASSPDMISGNTIYFGEGSWLTVV.

V usage is TRBV27 and J usage is TRBJ2-7; 11 bases align to TRBD1. This CDR3 is 15 amino acids long. The germline gives CDR1 MNHEY, CDR2 SMNVEV (reference sequence). After removal of 3 bases from V and 4 bases from J, the junction contained 5 bases not matched to a gene. CDR3 bases: TGTGCCAGCAGTTTTCTAGGGACAGGGGGTTACGAGCAGTACTTC. This encodes CASSFLGTGGYEQYF.

This clone has more than one count but fewer than ten. CDR3: CSAMTDRDSGANVLTF. The CDR3 DNA follows: TGCAGCGCTATGACCGACAGGGACTCTGGGGCCAACGTCCTGACTTTC. This chain joins TRBV29-1 and TRBJ2-6, with TRBD1 matching over 7 bases. V trimming: 7 bases; J trimming: 0 bases; junction bases outside the gene matches: 9. The CDR3 is 16 residues long. Germline V gene sequence: CDR1 SQVTM, CDR2 ANQGSEA.

This chain uses TRBV9 with TRBJ1-2, with D tentatively TRBD1 (6 bases). Germline CDR1 SGDLS, CDR2 YYNGEE. Trimming took off 0 bases at V and 4 bases at J, with 19 bases between the two ends. This CDR3 spans 17 amino acids. CDR3 sequence reads: CASSVGAGQLIVYGYTF. The CDR3 nucleotides are TGTGCCAGCAGCGTAGGGGCCGGACAGCTAATAGTCTATGGCTACACCTTC.

CDR3 protein: CASSLPRPGQGNTEAFF. The CDR3 bases are TGTGCCAGCAGTTTACCTCGGCCCGGGCAGGGCAACACTGAAGCTTTCTTT. The rearrangement uses TRBV28 and TRBJ1-1, with a possible D match to TRBD1 (5 bases). Germline CDR1 and CDR2: MDHEN and SYDVKM. This CDR3 is built from 17 residues. V was cut by 2 bases and J by 2 bases, with 18 bases left in between.

The chain uses TRBV5-1 and TRBJ2-6; D remains unclear. CDR1 and CDR2 from the germline V gene are SGHRS and YFSETQ. The CDR3 spans 15 residues. Trimming left V 4 bases short and J 0 bases short, with 8 bases between. In nucleotides, the CDR3 is TGCGCCAGCAGCCCAACAAACTCTGGGGCCAACGTCCTGACTTTC. Its protein is CASSPTNSGANVLTF.

The V and J genes are TRBV7-6 and TRBJ2-5; 10 bases line up with TRBD2. In germline, CDR1 is SGHVS, CDR2 FNYEAQ. The CDR3 spans 18 residues. V gave up 4 bases and J gave up 2 bases; unmatched junction bases: 13. In nucleotides, the CDR3 is TGTGCCAGCAGCTCCCCCAGCGGGGGGGCCTTTGGACAAGAGACCCAGTACTTC. Protein: CASSSPSGGAFGQETQYF.

The V gene is TRBV6-1, the J gene TRBJ1-1, with D maybe TRBD1 (6 bases). This CDR3 is built from 13 residues. Trimming took 2 bases from V and 5 from J, leaving 9 bases between them. CDR1 is MNHNS and CDR2 is SASEGT in the germline V gene. CDR3 sequence: CASSERGTTEAFF. The CDR3 coding sequence is TGTGCCAGCAGTGAAAGGGGGACGACTGAAGCTTTCTTT.

This chain joins TRBV4-1 and TRBJ1-2; 7 nucleotides align to TRBD1. This CDR3 has 15 residues. Germline trimming cut 0 bases from V and 8 bases from J; bases unmatched to any gene: 9. Germline CDR1 and CDR2: MGHRA and YSYEKL. The CDR3 region has the DNA TGCGCCAGCAGCCAAGATGTGGGGACAGCGAGGGGCTACACCTTC. It encodes CASSQDVGTARGYTF.

The chain employs TRBV20-1 and TRBJ1-4, with 10 positions matching TRBD1. The CDR3 runs 13 residues. With 3 bases clipped from V and 7 bases from J, the junction kept 2 bases outside the gene matches. Germline lookup yields CDR1 DFQATT and CDR2 SNEGSKA (reference sequence). In nucleotides, the CDR3 is TGCAGTGCTAGTGGGACAGGGGTTGAAAAACTGTTTTTT. This sequence encodes CSASGTGVEKLFF.

With respect to this clone: This is likely a read error, given that the CDR3 carries no conserved phenylalanine or tryptophan at its end. The limits of the CDR3 on the DNA are not certain, so only TCRdb's listed CDR3 is given. The rearrangement uses TRBV6-5 and TRBJ1-2; the table's D call, TRBD1, was not checked against the DNA. The CDR3 comprises 13 residues, both ends counted. Germline lookup yields CDR1 MNHEY and CDR2 SVGAGI. This CDR3 reads CASSYERDRLPLL.

The gene calls are TRBV7-9 and TRBJ1-6; perhaps TRBD1 as D (6 bases). The CDR3 length is 15 residues. CDR1 is SEHNR, CDR2 FQNEAQ, per germline (reference sequence). V lost 1 base and J lost 10, with 14 bases in between. The CDR3 DNA is TGTGCCAGCAGCTTAGAGCCTCTGGACAGCTCACCCCTCCACTTT. It codes for CASSLEPLDSSPLHF.